The 15 T cell receptor beta chains below were found in one sample sequenced in a study of OX40 agonist ivuxolimab in advanced cancers. Sequencing used immunoSEQ multiplex PCR; TCRdb keeps in-frame clones, though not all of them. There are 12,000 or so clones in the sample; approximately 61% occur only once, and roughly 29% lies in the top ten. Specimen: CD4+ or CD8+ T cells sorted from blood, collected in a trial of the OX40 agonist ivuxolimab. Receptors were obtained from an adult with an advanced solid tumor such as melanoma, head and neck, liver or kidney cancer.

The rearrangement uses TRBV7-8 and TRBJ1-5; tentatively, D is TRBD1 (6 bases). The CDR3 sequence is 14 residues long. Germline loops: CDR1 SGHVS, CDR2 FQNEAQ. V lost 3 bases and J lost 3, with 9 bases in between. The CDR3: CASSFTGSNQPQHF. DNA of the CDR3: TGTGCCAGCAGCTTCACAGGGTCCAATCAGCCCCAGCATTTT.

The table lists this clone with a few counts. This sequence joins TRBV7-3 and TRBJ2-7; D unclear. This CDR3 has 13 residues. V gave up 1 base and J gave up 7 bases, with 11 bases separating them. The germline CDR1 and CDR2 sequences are SGHTA and FQGTGA. The CDR3: CASSLIPAGEQYF. The CDR3 region has the DNA TGTGCCAGCAGCTTAATCCCAGCCGGGGAGCAGTACTTC.

This sequence joins TRBV5-1 and TRBJ2-7; TRBD1 aligns across 10 bases. The V gene end was trimmed by 3 bases and the J gene end by 4 bases; junction bases not matched to a gene: 7. This CDR3 is 15 amino acids long. The germline V gene has CDR1 SGHRS and CDR2 YFSETQ. The CDR3 DNA reads TGCGCCAGCAGCTCGGACAGGGGGGGTCTATACGAGCAGTACTTC. Translating gives CASSSDRGGLYEQYF.

The chain joins TRBV11-2 to TRBJ2-5, with D perhaps given as TRBD1 or TRBD2 (5 bases each). This CDR3 is 14 amino acids long. The germline V gene has CDR1 SGHAT and CDR2 FQNNGV. V lost 2 bases and J 5 bases, leaving 12 bases between the germline ends. Here the CDR3 reads CASSLWGKVETQYF. DNA for the CDR3: TGTGCCAGCAGCTTATGGGGGAAGGTGGAGACCCAGTACTTC.

This clone appeared a few times. DNA for the CDR3: TGCGCCAGCAGCCTCACCCGGGGGTCCAGCAATGAAGCTTTCTTT. Translated: CASSLTRGSSNEAFF. The rearrangement uses TRBV4-1 and TRBJ1-1; D is possibly TRBD1 (5 bases). This CDR3 spans 15 amino acids. Germline CDR1 reads MGHRA; CDR2 reads YSYEKL. Trimming removed 4 bases from V and 7 bases from J, with 19 bases in between.

V and J are TRBV27 and TRBJ2-5, with TRBD2 identical over 8 bases. V was clipped by 0 bases and J by 5 bases; unmatched bases: 11. The germline CDR1 and CDR2 sequences are MNHEY and SMNVEV (reference sequence). This CDR3 comprises 17 residues. In DNA, the CDR3 is TGTGCCAGCAGTTTATCCCCAACGGGGGGGCGTGGGGAGACCCAGTACTTC. This translates into CASSLSPTGGRGETQYF.

The chain links TRBV18 to TRBJ2-5, with a tentative D call TRBD2 (5 bases). The CDR3 extends over 14 amino acids. The germline V and J ends were trimmed by 5 bases and 1 base, with 11 bases remaining between them. Germline V gives CDR1 KGHSH, CDR2 LQKENI. CDR3 region: CASSETTSQETQYF. The CDR3, as DNA: TGTGCCAGCTCAGAGACTACCTCCCAAGAGACCCAGTACTTC.

The gene calls are TRBV2 and TRBJ2-7; TRBD1 aligns across 9 bases. Germline values: CDR1 SNHLY, CDR2 FYNNEI. CDR3 size: 14 residues. With V trimmed by 6 bases and J by 6 bases, 9 bases remained unmatched. CDR3 sequence reads: CASRRQGETGEQYF. In DNA form, the CDR3 reads TGTGCCAGCAGGAGACAGGGGGAAACGGGCGAGCAGTACTTC. Supplemented by reference TRBV2 and TRBJ2-7, the full variable domain reads EPEVTQTPSHQVTQMGQEVILRCVPISNHLYFYWYRQILGQKVEFLVSFYNNEISEKSEIFDDQFSVERPDGSNFTLKIRSTKLEDSAMYFCASRRQGETGEQYFGPGTRLTVT.

Within the sample, this clone is medium-sized (0.01 to 0.1%). V usage is TRBV10-3 and J usage is TRBJ2-3; TRBD2 matches 8 bases. Trimming cost V 4 bases and J 0 bases; bases outside gene matches: 9. Germline V lookup: CDR1 ENHRY, CDR2 SYGVKD. The CDR3 loop spans 17 amino acids. The CDR3 DNA reads as TGTGCCATCAGTGCCCCCCCGGAGCGGGAGAGCACAGATACGCAGTATTTT. It encodes CAISAPPERESTDTQYF.

This clone was found a few times. CDR3 bases: TGTGCCAGCAGGGCCGGGACAGGGGGGTATAATTCACCCCTCCACTTT. This codes for CASRAGTGGYNSPLHF. The rearrangement links TRBV7-9 to TRBJ1-6; 11 bases fit TRBD1. V lost 6 bases to trimming and J lost 4 bases; unmatched junction nucleotides: 5. This CDR3 region has 16 residues. Per germline, CDR1 SEHNR and CDR2 FQNEAQ (reference sequence).

This clone was detected a few times. The chain recombines TRBV19 with TRBJ1-3, with D unresolved. Germline CDR1 reads LNHDA; CDR2 reads SQIVND (reference sequence). V lost 3 bases to trimming and J lost 3 bases, with 6 bases between them. The CDR3 contains 13 residues. The CDR3 coding sequence is TGTGCCAGTAGTATGAACGGTGGAAACACCATATATTTT. Its translation: CASSMNGGNTIYF.

This chain connects TRBV27 to TRBJ1-4; TRBD1 aligns across 7 bases. V gave up 5 bases and J gave up 0 bases; unmatched junction bases: 6. Germline assignment: CDR1 MNHEY and CDR2 SMNVEV (reference sequence). This CDR3 contains 16 residues. Written as DNA, the CDR3 is TGTGCCAGCAGTCTCACAGGGGCAGCAACTAATGAAAAACTGTTTTTT. As protein: CASSLTGAATNEKLFF.

This clone has only a few counts. The chain uses TRBV5-4 and TRBJ1-4; no definite D call. V lost 6 bases to trimming and J lost 7 bases, with 10 bases between them. This CDR3 spans 12 amino acids. Germline V gene data show CDR1 as SGHNT and CDR2 as YYREEE (reference sequence). The CDR3 loop reads CASTSGGEKLFF. The DNA of the CDR3 is TGTGCCAGCACCTCGGGAGGTGAAAAACTGTTTTTT.

The rearrangement uses TRBV11-1 and TRBJ1-2; D not resolved. Germline V CDR1 and CDR2: SGHAT, FQDESV (reference sequence). V was cut by 5 bases and J by 5 bases, with 18 bases left in between. This CDR3 spans 15 amino acids. The CDR3 nucleotides read TGTGCCAGCAGCACCGATACCAGTCGTTATTATGGCTACACCTTC. This sequence encodes CASSTDTSRYYGYTF.

V usage is TRBV10-1 and J usage is TRBJ2-6; D remains ambiguous. Germline-derived CDR1 and CDR2 are WNHNN and SYGVQD (reference sequence). V dropped 10 bases and J dropped 5 bases, with 12 bases sitting between them. The CDR3 length is 13 residues. The CDR3 loop reads CAIAQSRANVLTF. The CDR3 DNA reads as TGCGCCATCGCACAAAGTCGGGCCAACGTCCTGACTTTC.